This T cell receptor (beta chain) was found in a study of cytomegalovirus exposure and HLA in healthy donors (dated by TCRdb to about 2017). For the study in its entirety: An earlier analysis of 587 of the donors reported 250 to 350 Gb of sequence data and 95 million to 130 million unique TCR beta sequences obtained from 150 million to 200 million T cells. An earlier analysis of 500 to 750 of the donors applied high-throughput TCR beta sequencing to assess whether each TCR beta V gene segment acted as functional or pseudogenic. Donor age, sex, ethnicity and CMV serostatus were compiled alongside the repertoire data. An early release covering about 600 HLA-typed donors comprised approximately 290 gigabases of sequencing data and around 80 million unique TCR sequences. In a later analysis, previously published TCR beta repertoires from 666 donors were re-analyzed and high-resolution HLA genotyping was added so that TCR occurrence patterns could be studied. The study aimed to test whether cataloging public T cell receptors could reveal signatures of past pathogen exposure. Besides the first cohort of under 700 subjects, a separate validation cohort made up of 120 or so different subjects was used. The number of typed donors differed by locus: 629-630 for A, B, C, DRB1 and DQB1; approximately 520 for DQA1; approximately 600 for DPA1; and approximately 450 for DPB1. HLA typing covered class I and class II loci at four-digit resolution. Every repertoire in the discovery cohort had been generated on one and the same sequencing platform. Across 300 to 500 genotyped donors of the cohort, an average of roughly 250,000 unique TCR beta nucleotide sequences per donor were sequenced, and around 19% of those sequences were non-productive. Rather than drawing on any new phenotypic data, the later analysis identified candidate immune exposures from TCR beta sequences and the way those sequences occurred across donors. Of the roughly 420 genotyped donors, less than 90% were placed in the genetic ancestry cluster associated with self-reported Caucasian donors. Because of strong linkage in the cohort, roughly five DR-DQ haplotypes were treated as single units for association and clustering. The T cell repertoires of some 670 subjects were profiled by immunosequencing and related to cytomegalovirus serostatus. To predict cytomegalovirus infection status, the study brought together high-throughput TCR immunosequencing, statistical association of individual TCRs with disease status, and machine learning. In a later genetic analysis, genome-wide SNP genotypes for about 55% of the roughly 700 donors were used, and that subset was treated as a discovery cohort.

About this clone: The specificity of this receptor is unknown. Base qualities are not at hand, and no much larger clone is one base apart.

Library creation used the immunoSEQ multiplex PCR assay. A mixture of 60 forward primers for TCR Vbeta segments and 13 reverse primers for TCR Jbeta segments was used in the multiplex PCR. Amplification of the CDR3 region of rearranged TCR beta genes was performed with a multiplex PCR assay on genomic DNA. The amplified TCR beta libraries were sequenced on the Illumina HiSeq System as 87-base-pair reads. On the authors' methods: In a later analysis, roughly 80 million unique TCR beta chains were counted across the 690 or so repertoires, and around 11 million of these chains were shared by at least two donors. Raw reads were error-corrected and collapsed into unique sequences by a nearest-neighbor algorithm in which closely related sequences were merged to remove PCR and sequencing errors. To assign V, D and J gene segments, CDR3 sequences were aligned to IMGT reference sequences. For a sequence to be retained, at least a six-nucleotide match to both a V gene segment and a J gene segment was required. Rearrangements were called productive when the CDR3 lacked stop codons and stayed in frame with V and J; all others were non-productive. Following IMGT convention, CDR3 was defined as the stretch from the second conserved V-encoded cysteine to the conserved J-encoded phenylalanine. In an earlier analysis of just under 600 of the donors, sequences lacking an unambiguous match to a single V gene segment were excluded. An earlier analysis of a few hundred of the donors called V segments functional above 56.7% productive rearrangements and segregating when the between-donor standard deviation exceeded 5%. To diagnose cytomegalovirus status from the catalog of TCR beta chain sequences, a statistical classification framework was built. In a later analysis, V and J genes were assigned by comparing TCR nucleotide sequences against IMGT/GENE-DB human TR gene sequences. Using the TCRdist pipeline, a later analysis assigned CDR3 sequences along with most-parsimonious VDJ recombination scenarios. In a later analysis, every TCR beta chain was defined by the combination of its CDR3 amino acid sequence and its V-gene family, and reads without a unique V-gene family were dropped. In a later analysis, 500 to 650 highly shared, low-generation-probability nucleotide sequences were removed to address suspected cross-contamination and a sequencing artifact. For each public chain, a later analysis derived a clonal expansion index from normalized ranks of inferred template counts within each repertoire. Generation probabilities in a later analysis came from a VDJ recombination model fitted to out-of-frame rearrangements, and those results were checked against IGoR. In a later analysis, TCR-TCR, TCR-HLA and TCR-CMV co-occurrence was scored with hypergeometric tests, and a repertoire-size bias correction was applied to TCR pairs. False discovery rates were estimated in a later analysis by permuting HLA or CMV assignments 20 times. In a later analysis, co-occurring TCRs were grouped using DBSCAN, with TCRdist sequence similarity added in when clustering inside HLA-allele-positive subsets. For co-occurrence clustering, repertoires with fewer than 30,000 or more than 120,000 public chains were excluded, along with 5 or 6 repertoires with anomalous nucleotide sharing. Drawn from immuneACCESS, this table holds only the in-frame rearrangements with V and J called that TCRdb kept. Clones are partly lost; checked studies trace under half to an unresolved V gene and leave the rest unexplained. V and J calls and clone size follow that table, whereas D and trimming were derived from the DNA. The sample records around 190,000 clones, over 60% of which are singletons. The ten largest clones capture 4.5% to 5.5% of the sample.

In total, more than 500 healthy bone marrow donors made up the cohort. At the time of sampling, every cohort member was nominally healthy, though immune exposures that went unrecorded were likely present. The donor tested CMV seropositive and was one of the 289 seropositive cohort members. A peripheral blood sample was collected from each donor, and TCR beta sequencing was performed on peripheral blood mononuclear cells. The Qiagen DNeasy Blood Extraction Kit was used to extract genomic DNA from the blood cell samples. The research as a whole found: Assigning TCR associations to individual alleles was difficult when HLA alleles, especially DR and DQ, strongly co-occurred. A further reported finding was that TCR beta sequences accurately predicted the HLA-A and HLA-B alleles for most subjects in the first cohort. The study listed 150 to 200 TCR beta chains as associated with cytomegalovirus. A later analysis reported that several top co-occurrence clusters appeared linked to parvovirus B19, influenza, CMV and Epstein-Barr virus. A later analysis found that most CMV-associated TCR beta chains appeared HLA-restricted, with HLA associations seemingly driven largely by CMV exposure. In a later genetic analysis, fewer N-insertions in productive TCRs were reported among donors in an Asian-associated ancestry cluster than the roughly 700-donor mean. HLA typing was unavailable for some donors at each locus, so association tests used only the typed subset. Compared with equally common non-associated chains, HLA-associated TCR beta chains in a later analysis were more clonally expanded and had lower generation probabilities. A cluster of highly shared sequence variants was judged likely to be a technical artifact of the sequencing pipeline. The classifier was reported to diagnose cytomegalovirus status with high specificity and sensitivity in both the original cohort and the validation cohort. V-gene and J-gene trimming of TCR beta chains was associated with a missense DCLRE1C variant in a later genetic analysis, and the association was replicated in an independent cohort. In vitro tests confirmed that a few of the cytomegalovirus-associated TCR beta chains recognize cytomegalovirus antigens. This cohort had only TCR beta chains sequenced, and the lack of alpha or paired-chain data limited which features could be detected. It was suggested by the authors that the approach could potentially be generalized to other disease states and immunological phenotypes. The earlier analysis of approximately 590 of the donors excluded 15 to 20 rarely observed V segments, including chromosome 9 orphons, because counts were too low. CMV serostatus was the only immune exposure information available for the cohort. A later analysis found that TCR association rates varied across HLA loci, with DRB1 alleles showing the most associated TCRs and HLA-C alleles the fewest. Specific HLA alleles were associated with 18,000 or so TCR beta sequences at a false discovery rate of 0.05 in a later analysis. Linkage disequilibrium might explain the correlated functional status among segregating V segments, but an unknown experimental factor could not be ruled out. The presence/absence analyses assumed that sequencing depth was roughly uniform across donors, and that assumption may not be true. Most TCR sequences were seen in very few donors, while some public TCRs were found in many individuals. An earlier analysis of several hundred of the donors showed that most TCR beta V segments appeared in productive rearrangements either about 90% or about 30% of the time, which broadly matched IMGT annotations.

The sequenced sample consisted of PBMCs. This sequence originates from a young man in good health and CMV-seropositive.

The CDR3 sequence is CASSQRQGEFDEQYF. Here is the DNA: TGTGCCAGCTCACAGAGACAGGGCGAGTTTGACGAGCAGTACTTC. Rearrangement joined TRBV18 to TRBJ2-7, with TRBD1 identical over 7 junction bases. Here V drops 4 bases and J drops 5 bases, and the junction holds 11 bases not matched to any gene. The germline V gene yields KGHSH for CDR1 and LQKENI for CDR2. The CDR3 holds 15 amino acids from the cysteine to the phenylalanine. Only the CDR3 DNA stays, 45 bases, in frame from base 1.